This T cell receptor beta chain was sequenced during a study of molecular identifiers for immune sequencing clone quantification. Broader study findings: In naive cells, clones above 20 RNA copies held under 1% of molecules, whereas in effector cells they held over 99%.

One entry per CDR3 protein, called by TCRdb with MiXCR from the PCR reads. The table records roughly 630,000 distinct CDR3 sequences, around 25% of them present only once. With respect to this clonotype: The antigen is unknown.

Sorting selected naive CD8 T cells with a CD8+CD4-CCR7+CD45RA+ phenotype. Germline assignment: CDR1 MNHEY and CDR2 SMNVEV (reference sequence). Between the trimmed V and J ends, which lost 5 bases and 4 bases, there was a span of 20 bases. The CDR3 contains 16 residues. The receptor was derived from a human donor in good health. Some libraries in this study had Jurkat cell RNA spiked in. Material for sequencing was naive CD8+ T cells from blood, with Jurkat cell RNA spiked in. Indicated subset: FACS-sorted CD8+CD4-CCR7+CD45RA+ naive T cells. V usage is TRBV27 and J usage is TRBJ1-2; TRBD1 might be the D (5 bases). In nucleotides, the CDR3 is TGTGCCAGCAGTCAGGGACGGGCGCTGTGGGGCTATGGCTACACCTTC. This translates into CASSQGRALWGYGYTF.